The TCR beta chain described here comes from a study of T cell changes during pregnancy in multiple sclerosis. The V gene end was trimmed by 2 bases and the J gene end by 5 bases; junction bases not matched to a gene: 18. The CDR3 runs 18 residues. Per germline, CDR1 WSHSY and CDR2 SAAADI. The data were produced by immunoSEQ multiplex PCR, yet TCRdb's version contains in-frame clones alone and is incomplete. The repertoire includes tens of thousands of clones, around 89% of them detected once, and approximately 11% sits in the top ten. The TCR originated in a female donor with multiple sclerosis, enrolled in a pregnancy study. The sample in question was CD8+ T cells from peripheral blood mononuclear cells, obtained in the third trimester of pregnancy. The chain carries TRBV10-2 and TRBJ2-7; TRBD2 aligns across 7 bases. The CDR3 spells CASSERWVYLRETDEQYF. The CDR3 DNA reads as TGCGCCAGCAGTGAGAGGTGGGTGTATCTGCGGGAGACTGACGAGCAGTACTTC.